The 23 T cell receptor beta chains below all came from one sample that was sequenced in a study of CD8 T cells in Susac syndrome. RNA, at about 0.45 to 1 ug, was reverse transcribed with random hexamers. TCRdb ran MiXCR on the immunoSEQ multiplex PCR reads and lists one entry per CDR3 protein. This sample has about 250,000 distinct CDR3 sequences, with about 93% found just once. Sequenced material: CD4+ T cells from PBMCs. All receptors come from a human donor with multiple sclerosis.

The chain links TRBV3-1 to TRBJ1-4, with TRBD1 as a possible D gene (5 bases). Germline V gene sequence: CDR1 LGHDT, CDR2 YNNKEL (reference sequence). V lost 10 bases to trimming and J lost 4 bases, with 10 bases between them. This CDR3 is built from 12 residues. CDR3 residues: CANRGVNEKLFF. Here the CDR3 DNA reads TGTGCCAACAGAGGGGTTAATGAAAAACTGTTTTTT.

The rearrangement joins TRBV30 to TRBJ1-1; D is perhaps TRBD1 (6 bases). V was cut by 4 bases and J by 8 bases, with 20 bases left in between. Germline lookup yields CDR1 GTSNPN and CDR2 SVGIG (reference sequence). The CDR3 contains 14 residues. Here the CDR3 reads CAWTLGGVEGEAFF. CDR3 nucleotides: TGTGCCTGGACCCTAGGGGGGGTCGAGGGAGAAGCTTTCTTT.

This chain connects TRBV14 to TRBJ2-4; TRBD2 is a possible D gene (6 bases). The germline CDR1 and CDR2 sequences are SGHDN and FVKESK. This CDR3 is built from 14 residues. V dropped 1 base and J dropped 9 bases, with 13 bases sitting between them. In DNA form, the CDR3 reads TGTGCCAGCAGCCAAGCCGGGGGAAGGGGCATTCAGTACTTC. Residues: CASSQAGGRGIQYF. The full variable domain, rest sourced from reference TRBV14 and TRBJ2-4, is EAGVTQFPSHSVIEKGQTVTLRCDPISGHDNLYWYRRVMGKEIKFLLHFVKESKQDESGMPNNRFLAERTGGTYSTLKVQPAELEDSGVYFCASSQAGGRGIQYFGAGTRLSVL.

The count of this clonotype is one. The chain employs TRBV18 and TRBJ2-3; D gene unclear. From germline, CDR1 is KGHSH and CDR2 LQKENI. V dropped 3 bases and J dropped 4 bases, with 17 bases sitting between them. The CDR3 spans 16 residues. The CDR3 sequence is CASSPLALGAADTQYF. For the CDR3, the DNA is TGTGCCAGCTCACCCCTTGCCCTCGGAGCCGCAGATACGCAGTATTTT.

The CDR3 loop reads CASSSVGGRISTDTQYF. CDR3 sequence (DNA): TGTGCCAGCAGTTCCGTTGGGGGCAGAATAAGCACAGATACGCAGTATTTT. V gene TRBV11-2 combines with J gene TRBJ2-3, with D possibly matching TRBD1 (6 bases). CDR1 SGHAT and CDR2 FQNNGV come from the germline V gene. Trimming cost V 6 bases and J 0 bases, with 19 bases left between them. The CDR3 sequence is 17 residues long. The full variable domain, its missing parts supplied by reference TRBV11-2 and TRBJ2-3, is EAGVAQSPRYKIIEKRQSVAFWCNPISGHATLYWYQQILGQGPKLLIQFQNNGVVDDSQLPKDRFSAERLKGVDSTLKIQPAKLEDSAVYLCASSSVGGRISTDTQYFGPGTRLTVL.

This chain links TRBV5-4 with TRBJ2-5; D not certain. CDR1 and CDR2 from the germline V gene are SGHNT and YYREEE (reference sequence). V was cut by 4 bases and J by 1 base, with 17 bases left in between. The CDR3 has 16 residues. DNA of the CDR3: TGTGCCAGCAGCCTGTCGGTTGGGCGGAGCCAAGAGACCCAGTACTTC. Translating gives CASSLSVGRSQETQYF.

V usage is TRBV7-2 and J usage is TRBJ2-5; possible D gene TRBD2, 5 bases. Germline CDR1 SGHTA, CDR2 FQGNSA. This CDR3 has 12 residues. V dropped 5 bases and J dropped 5 bases, with 9 bases sitting between them. CDR3 region: CASSRTRETQYF. The CDR3 coding sequence is TGTGCCAGCAGCCGGACTCGGGAGACCCAGTACTTC.

This sequence joins TRBV12-3 or TRBV12-4 and TRBJ2-1, with 9 bases fitting TRBD2. The CDR3 length is 18 residues. The V and J ends lost 6 bases and 0 bases, in that order; junction bases with no gene match: 12. Here the CDR3 DNA reads TGTGCCAGCAGCCCCTCCGGCGGGGGGGTAAGCTCCTACAATGAGCAGTTCTTC. It codes for CASSPSGGGVSSYNEQFF.

The rearrangement joins TRBV11-1 to TRBJ2-5, with no clear D. Germline V gives CDR1 SGHAT, CDR2 FQDESV (reference sequence). CDR3 size: 12 residues. The germline V and J ends were trimmed by 3 bases and 4 bases, with 6 bases remaining between them. The CDR3 DNA sequence: TGTGCCAGCAGCTTGTTAGCAGAGACCCAGTACTTC. It translates to CASSLLAETQYF.

The rearrangement links TRBV20-1 to TRBJ2-7; D perhaps matches TRBD1 (5 bases). The V gene lost 3 bases and the J gene lost 0 bases, with 18 bases spanning the gap. Germline V gene data show CDR1 as DFQATT and CDR2 as SNEGSKA (reference sequence). The CDR3 length is 16 residues. The CDR3 here is CSASRYPGSGSYEQYF. CDR3 nucleotides: TGCAGTGCTAGCAGATACCCAGGGTCGGGCTCCTACGAGCAGTACTTC.

This clonotype has a handful of counts. The chain combines TRBV3-1 with TRBJ1-1; D gene unclear. Germline CDR1 is LGHDT and CDR2 is YNNKEL (reference sequence). This CDR3 spans 12 amino acids. The ends were cut back, 2 bases at V and 1 base at J, with 2 bases in the middle. Here the CDR3 DNA reads TGTGCCAGCAGCCAACAGAACACTGAAGCTTTCTTT. Its translation: CASSQQNTEAFF.

The chain carries TRBV29-1 and TRBJ1-3; D is unclear. V dropped 6 bases and J dropped 0 bases, with 9 bases sitting between them. Germline lookup yields CDR1 SQVTM and CDR2 ANQGSEA. The CDR3 runs to 13 residues. DNA for the CDR3: TGCAGCGTGGACGTCGACTCTGGAAACACCATATATTTT. Translated, it gives CSVDVDSGNTIYF.

This clonotype appeared a single time. The V call is TRBV6-5, the J call TRBJ2-6; D gene uncertain. Trimming removed 3 bases from V and 5 bases from J, with 11 bases in between. Germline CDR1 and CDR2: MNHEY and SVGAGI. The CDR3 is made up of 15 amino acids. CDR3: CASSYLPVRANVLTF. The CDR3, as DNA: TGTGCCAGCAGTTATCTCCCGGTTCGGGCCAACGTCCTGACTTTC.

The chain recombines TRBV27 with TRBJ2-1; perhaps TRBD2 as D (6 bases). V lost 2 bases to trimming and J lost 2 bases, with 10 bases between them. The CDR3 sequence is 15 residues long. Germline CDR1 MNHEY, CDR2 SMNVEV (reference sequence). In DNA, the CDR3 is TGTGCCAGCAGTTTACGGGCTAGCGCCTACAATGAGCAGTTCTTC. Translating it yields CASSLRASAYNEQFF.

The chain has TRBV7-3 and TRBJ1-6; no clear D. CDR3 size: 12 residues. The V end was cut by 6 bases, the J end by 7 bases, with 7 bases between. Per the germline V gene, CDR1 is SGHTA and CDR2 is FQGTGA. This CDR3 is CASRHTNSPLHF. CDR3 sequence (DNA): TGTGCCAGCAGGCATACAAATTCACCCCTCCACTTT.

This chain connects TRBV18 to TRBJ2-1, with TRBD2 matching 12 bases. This CDR3 contains 16 residues. Germline CDR1 KGHSH, CDR2 LQKENI. V lost 3 bases, J lost 7 bases, and 7 bases stayed unmatched. The CDR3 region is CASSPVLAGGRNEQFF. CDR3 DNA sequence: TGTGCCAGCTCACCCGTTCTAGCGGGAGGGAGGAATGAGCAGTTCTTC. The entire variable domain, with the rest obtained from reference TRBV18 and TRBJ2-1, is as follows: NAGVMQNPRHLVRRRGQEARLRCSPMKGHSHVYWYRQLPEEGLKFMVYLQKENIIDESGMPKERFSAEFPKEGPSILRIQQVVRGDSAAYFCASSPVLAGGRNEQFFGPGTRLTVL.

This rearrangement joins TRBV13 to TRBJ1-5; D is unresolved. Germline CDR1 and CDR2: PRHDT and FYEKMQ (reference sequence). V lost 3 bases and J 7 bases, leaving 13 bases between the germline ends. The CDR3 has 14 amino acids. CDR3 sequence reads: CASSFSASRQPQHF. CDR3 nucleotide sequence: TGTGCCAGCAGCTTTTCCGCTTCCAGGCAGCCCCAGCATTTT.

The chain uses TRBV12-3 or TRBV12-4 and TRBJ1-6; D is perhaps TRBD1 (5 bases). The germline V and J ends were trimmed by 9 bases and 4 bases, with 10 bases remaining between them. The CDR3 totals 13 residues. The CDR3: CASRGFYNSPLHF. The CDR3 nucleotides are TGTGCCAGTAGGGGATTTTATAATTCACCCCTCCACTTT.

This clonotype was picked up one time. The chain carries TRBV5-1 and TRBJ2-7, with unresolved D. The CDR3 runs 14 residues. V lost 2 bases and J lost 3, with 12 bases in between. Looked up from germline, CDR1 is SGHRS and CDR2 is YFSETQ. Here the CDR3 reads CASSFVTGFYEQYV. CDR3 DNA sequence: TGCGCCAGCAGCTTTGTTACGGGTTTCTACGAGCAGTACGTC.

The chain has TRBV11-2 and TRBJ2-1; 11 bases map to TRBD2. Per germline, CDR1 SGHAT and CDR2 FQNNGV. The trim removed 5 bases at V and 0 bases at J, leaving 6 bases unmatched. There are 17 residues in the CDR3. The CDR3 nucleotides read TGTGCCAGCAGCCATGGACTAGCGGGCAGCTCCTACAATGAGCAGTTCTTC. Translated: CASSHGLAGSSYNEQFF.

The CDR3 DNA is TGTGCCAGCAGCCGGGGTGACAGGGATCCGAACACTGAAGCTTTCTTT. Its protein product is CASSRGDRDPNTEAFF. This chain links TRBV12-3 or TRBV12-4 with TRBJ1-1, with 7 bases aligning to TRBD1. J gave up 1 base and V 6 bases, and 11 bases lay outside the gene matches. CDR3 size: 16 residues.

The chain has TRBV19 and TRBJ2-2; no reliable D call. V was clipped by 4 bases and J by 6 bases, with 3 bases between them. Germline assignment: CDR1 LNHDA and CDR2 SQIVND (reference sequence). This CDR3 has 11 residues. CDR3 DNA sequence: TGTGCCAGTAGTAGCCCCGGGGAGCTGTTTTTT. The encoded protein is CASSSPGELFF.

The chain carries TRBV3-1 and TRBJ1-4; D remains unclear. Germline V gene lookup returns CDR1 LGHDT and CDR2 YNNKEL (reference sequence). V was shortened by 3 bases and J by 1 base, with 9 bases between the two germline ends. This CDR3 contains 15 residues. CDR3 sequence reads: CASSQGGVTNEKLFF. For the CDR3, the DNA is TGTGCCAGCAGCCAGGGAGGAGTAACTAATGAAAAACTGTTTTTT.